The 14 T cell receptor beta chains listed next were all sequenced from one sample in a study of CD8 T cells in ankylosing spondylitis. Study-wide findings and caveats: Seemingly characteristic of ankylosing spondylitis blood was a TCR beta motif consisting of several highly homologous variants.

No antigens are known for them. TCRdb itself ran the 5' RACE reads through MiXCR, one entry per CDR3 protein. The repertoire holds some 400,000 distinct CDR3 sequences, with approximately 20% as singletons. Sequences were obtained from blood, either unsorted or a sorted T cell fraction (not recorded which). The receptor set was obtained from a male donor with ankylosing spondylitis.

This clonotype has a handful of counts. The rearrangement uses TRBV20-1 and TRBJ2-7; tentatively, D is TRBD2 (6 bases). This CDR3 is 14 amino acids long. Per germline, CDR1 DFQATT and CDR2 SNEGSKA (reference sequence). V lost 5 bases and J lost 5, with 19 bases in between. CDR3 amino acids: CSAQKATSTHEQYF. The CDR3 bases are TGCAGTGCTCAAAAAGCTACTAGCACCCACGAGCAGTACTTC.

The chain is built from TRBV2 and TRBJ2-2; TRBD1 agrees at 10 bases. V lost 2 bases to trimming and J lost 5 bases; unmatched junction nucleotides: 5. This CDR3 spans 16 amino acids. The V gene's germline CDR1 is SNHLY and CDR2 FYNNEI. The CDR3 region is CASSEQGTGVTGELFF. The CDR3 bases are TGTGCCAGCAGTGAACAAGGGACAGGGGTTACCGGGGAGCTGTTTTTT.

Only a few counts were recorded for this clonotype. The chain is built from TRBV7-9 and TRBJ2-1; the D gene is possibly TRBD1 (5 bases). With 1 base removed from V and 8 bases from J, the gap between germline ends came to 15 bases. The germline V gene has CDR1 SEHNR and CDR2 FQNEAQ (reference sequence). The CDR3 consists of 15 residues. CDR3 residues: CASSLGRAVLDEQFF. The CDR3 bases are TGTGCCAGCAGCTTAGGCAGGGCTGTTCTCGATGAGCAGTTCTTC.

The chain recombines TRBV4-3 with TRBJ1-2; D gene unclear. Germline V CDR1 and CDR2: LGHNA, YSLEER. Between the trimmed V and J ends, which lost 0 bases and 7 bases, there was a span of 18 bases. CDR3 size: 16 residues. CDR3 protein: CASSQDPAATRSGYTF. The CDR3 DNA reads TGCGCCAGCAGCCAAGATCCCGCAGCAACTCGCTCTGGCTACACCTTC.

This clonotype was observed a few times. This chain joins TRBV29-1 and TRBJ2-7; D not certain. Germline loops: CDR1 SQVTM, CDR2 ANQGSEA. This CDR3 comprises 11 residues. V gave up 4 bases and J gave up 4 bases, with 8 bases separating them. The CDR3 DNA reads as TGCAGCGTTGTGACCACTTACGAGCAGTACTTC. Translation gives CSVVTTYEQYF.

The chain uses TRBV5-1 and TRBJ2-7, with 10 bases aligning to TRBD1. The V segment lost 0 bases and the J segment 3 bases; nucleotides outside the gene matches: 9. Germline V gives CDR1 SGHRS, CDR2 YFSETQ. This CDR3 comprises 17 residues. The CDR3: CASSLGPGQGGVYEQYF. DNA for the CDR3: TGCGCCAGCAGCTTGGGACCCGGACAGGGGGGGGTCTACGAGCAGTACTTC.

This clonotype was observed a few times. The chain carries TRBV29-1 and TRBJ2-5; D not certain. This CDR3 spans 14 amino acids. The V and J ends lost 5 bases and 4 bases respectively, with 17 bases between them. Germline lookup yields CDR1 SQVTM and CDR2 ANQGSEA. The CDR3 reads CSVLGFQVGETQYF. The CDR3 DNA is TGCAGCGTTTTGGGATTTCAGGTTGGAGAGACCCAGTACTTC.

The J gene is TRBJ2-5, the V gene TRBV7-2; D remains ambiguous. The germline gives CDR1 SGHTA, CDR2 FQGNSA. Trimming left V 2 bases short and J 2 bases short, with 6 bases between. The CDR3 extends over 13 amino acids. The DNA of the CDR3 is TGTGCCAGCAGCTTATTAAGGCAAGAGACCCAGTACTTC. It encodes CASSLLRQETQYF.

This clonotype was seen more than once but under ten times. The rearrangement uses TRBV5-1 and TRBJ2-2; D possibly corresponds to TRBD2 (6 bases). CDR3 length equals 16 residues. V was cut by 4 bases and J by 2 bases, with 15 bases left in between. The V gene's germline CDR1 is SGHRS and CDR2 YFSETQ. The CDR3 DNA reads TGCGCCAGCAGCCCCTACCGGGACTCAAACACCGGGGAGCTGTTTTTT. Translating gives CASSPYRDSNTGELFF.

This rearrangement joins TRBV2 to TRBJ2-3; 10 positions agree with TRBD2. Trimming took 6 bases from V and 6 from J; bases not matched to a gene: 6. The CDR3 is 14 amino acids. Germline V gene sequence: CDR1 SNHLY, CDR2 FYNNEI. The CDR3 protein is CASRLAGVMDTQYF. The DNA of the CDR3 is TGTGCCAGCAGGCTAGCGGGAGTTATGGATACGCAGTATTTT.

V usage is TRBV4-1 and J usage is TRBJ2-7, with no clear D. V lost 0 bases and J 4 bases, leaving 10 bases between the germline ends. This CDR3 region has 14 residues. The germline gives CDR1 MGHRA, CDR2 YSYEKL. The CDR3 DNA sequence: TGCGCCAGCAGCCAAGAGGTACAGATATACGAGCAGTACTTC. It specifies CASSQEVQIYEQYF.

This clonotype was seen a few times. The V gene is TRBV27, the J gene TRBJ2-3, with 7 bases that match TRBD2. Germline trimming cut 6 bases from V and 6 bases from J; bases unmatched to any gene: 9. Germline loops: CDR1 MNHEY, CDR2 SMNVEV (reference sequence). The CDR3 spans 14 residues. The CDR3 loop reads CASRQRRGGDTQYF. Here the CDR3 DNA reads TGTGCCAGCAGACAACGGAGGGGAGGGGATACGCAGTATTTT.

The V call is TRBV7-2, the J call TRBJ2-4; TRBD2 agrees at 9 bases. Germline CDR1 SGHTA, CDR2 FQGNSA. The CDR3 totals 16 residues. The junction had 11 bases not matched to a gene; V was cut back by 4 bases and J by 7 bases. CDR3 sequence reads: CASSSRVAGATNIQYF. DNA for the CDR3: TGTGCCAGCAGCTCCCGGGTAGCGGGAGCGACGAACATTCAGTACTTC.

The rearrangement links TRBV18 to TRBJ1-1, with D possibly matching TRBD1 (5 bases). The CDR3 covers 18 residues. The V gene lost 2 bases and the J gene lost 0 bases, with 19 bases spanning the gap. Looked up from germline, CDR1 is KGHSH and CDR2 is LQKENI. The CDR3 DNA follows: TGTGCCAGCTCACCAGTAACCGGCAGGGCTGGAATGAACACTGAAGCTTTCTTT. Translation: CASSPVTGRAGMNTEAFF. The whole variable domain, filled in from reference TRBV18 and TRBJ1-1, reads NAGVMQNPRHLVRRRGQEARLRCSPMKGHSHVYWYRQLPEEGLKFMVYLQKENIIDESGMPKERFSAEFPKEGPSILRIQQVVRGDSAAYFCASSPVTGRAGMNTEAFFGQGTRLTVV.